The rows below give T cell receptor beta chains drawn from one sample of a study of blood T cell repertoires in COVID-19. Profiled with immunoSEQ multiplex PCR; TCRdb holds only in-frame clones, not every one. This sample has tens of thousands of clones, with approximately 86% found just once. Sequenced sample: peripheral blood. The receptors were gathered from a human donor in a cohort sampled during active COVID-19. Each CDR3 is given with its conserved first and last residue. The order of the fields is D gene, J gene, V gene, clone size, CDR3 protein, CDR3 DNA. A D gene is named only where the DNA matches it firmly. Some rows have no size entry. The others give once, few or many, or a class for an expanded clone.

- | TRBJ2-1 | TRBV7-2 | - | CASSLGAGRNEQFF | TGTGCCAGCAGCTTAGGGGCAGGAAGAAATGAGCAGTTCTTC
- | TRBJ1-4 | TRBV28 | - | CASSLSAGKEKLFF | TGTGCCAGCAGTTTATCGGCAGGGAAGGAAAAACTGTTTTTT
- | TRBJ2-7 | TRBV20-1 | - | CSASSQGLFYEQYF | TGCAGTGCTAGTTCCCAGGGGTTATTCTACGAGCAGTACTTC
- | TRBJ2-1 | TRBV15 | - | CATSDPGLRSYNEQFF | TGTGCCACCAGCGACCCGGGACTCCGCTCCTACAATGAGCAGTTCTTC
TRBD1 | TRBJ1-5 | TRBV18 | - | CASSSKTGFNQPQHF | TGTGCCAGCTCAAGTAAGACAGGGTTCAATCAGCCCCAGCATTTT
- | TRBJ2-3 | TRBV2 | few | CASSEARKETDTQYF | TGTGCCAGCAGTGAAGCGCGTAAGGAGACAGATACGCAGTATTTT
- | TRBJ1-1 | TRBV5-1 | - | CASSLYRLNTEAFF | TGCGCCAGCAGCCTCTACAGGTTGAACACTGAAGCTTTCTTT
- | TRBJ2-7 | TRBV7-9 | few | CASSRLDSYEQYF | TGTGCCAGCAGCAGATTGGACAGCTACGAGCAGTACTTC
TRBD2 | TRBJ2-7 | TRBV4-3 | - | CASSQAPAGGTAPYEQYF | TGCGCCAGCAGCCAAGCCCCTGCGGGGGGGACAGCTCCCTACGAGCAGTACTTC
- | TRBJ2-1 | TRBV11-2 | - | CASSRLGTDSVQFF | TGTGCCAGCAGCCGCTTAGGGACGGACAGTGTGCAGTTCTTC
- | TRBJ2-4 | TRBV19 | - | CASSIGQKNIQYF | TGTGCCAGTAGTATTGGACAGAAAAACATTCAGTACTTC
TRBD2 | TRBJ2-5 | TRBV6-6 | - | CASSRTSAQETQYF | TGTGCCAGCAGCCGTACTAGCGCTCAAGAGACCCAGTACTTC
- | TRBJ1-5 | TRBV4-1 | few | CASSQGDYSNQPQHF | TGCGCCAGCAGCCAGGGGGACTATAGCAATCAGCCCCAGCATTTT
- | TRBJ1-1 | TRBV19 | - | CASSRRTGPNTEAFF | TGTGCCAGTAGTAGGCGCACAGGGCCGAACACTGAAGCTTTCTTT
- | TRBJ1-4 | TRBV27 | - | CASSGQPTNEKLFF | TGTGCCAGCAGCGGACAGCCAACTAATGAAAAACTGTTTTTT
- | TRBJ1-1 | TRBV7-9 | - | CASSGAGRGTEAFF | TGTGCCAGCAGCGGCGCGGGGAGGGGCACTGAAGCTTTCTTT
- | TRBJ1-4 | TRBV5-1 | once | CASSFGQGRANEKLFF | TGCGCCAGCAGCTTTGGGCAGGGGCGAGCTAATGAAAAACTGTTTTTT
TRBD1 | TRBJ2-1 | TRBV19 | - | CASSIYGTGSYNEQFF | TGTGCCAGTAGTATTTACGGGACAGGGTCCTACAATGAGCAGTTCTTC
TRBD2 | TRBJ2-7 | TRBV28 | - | CASNPSGAGVGEQYF | TGTGCCAGCAATCCCTCCGGAGCGGGAGTGGGCGAGCAGTACTTC
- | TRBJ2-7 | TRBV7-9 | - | CASSRTAGEQYF | TGTGCCAGCAGCCGAACAGCGGGCGAGCAGTACTTC
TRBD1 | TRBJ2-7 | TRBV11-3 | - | CASSLRQGVNEQYF | TGTGCCAGCAGCCTTCGACAGGGGGTGAACGAGCAGTACTTC
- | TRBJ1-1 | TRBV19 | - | CATRSSGVMNTEAFF | TGTGCCACCCGAAGCTCAGGGGTAATGAACACTGAAGCTTTCTTT
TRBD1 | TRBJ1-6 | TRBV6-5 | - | CASSYHRQGNSPLHF | TGTGCCAGCAGTTACCACCGACAGGGAAATTCACCCCTCCACTTT
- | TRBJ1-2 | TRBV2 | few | CASSVSQFGYTF | TGTGCCAGCAGTGTGAGTCAATTTGGCTACACCTTC
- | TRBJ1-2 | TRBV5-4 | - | CASSLAADRLLHTF | TGTGCCAGCAGCTTGGCCGCCGACAGACTCCTCCACACCTTC
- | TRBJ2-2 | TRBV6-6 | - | CASRIPGAGNTGELFF | TGTGCCAGCAGGATCCCGGGAGCGGGGAACACCGGGGAGCTGTTTTTT
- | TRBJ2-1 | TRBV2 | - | CASSVGHNEQFF | TGTGCCAGCAGTGTCGGTCACAATGAGCAGTTCTTC
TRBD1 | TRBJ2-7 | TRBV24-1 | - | CATSDSGQAKYEQYF | TGTGCCACCAGTGATTCCGGACAGGCTAAATACGAGCAGTACTTC
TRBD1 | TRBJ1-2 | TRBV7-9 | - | CASSLAGAGGYGYTF | TGTGCCAGCAGCTTAGCGGGGGCAGGGGGATACGGCTACACCTTC
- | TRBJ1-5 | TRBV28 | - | CASTLDSIYQPQHF | TGTGCCAGCACTCTCGACAGTATATATCAGCCCCAGCATTTT
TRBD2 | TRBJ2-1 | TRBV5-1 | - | CASSPEGASGSLDEQFF | TGCGCCAGCAGCCCCGAGGGGGCTAGCGGGAGTTTGGATGAGCAGTTCTTC
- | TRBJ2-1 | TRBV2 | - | CASSGGQGYSMGNEQFF | TGTGCCAGCAGTGGGGGGCAGGGGTATAGTATGGGAAATGAGCAGTTCTTC
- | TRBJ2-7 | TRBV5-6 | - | CASSLPIGGGIHEQYF | TGTGCCAGCAGCTTACCTATAGGGGGAGGGATTCACGAGCAGTACTTC
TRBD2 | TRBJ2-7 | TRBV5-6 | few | CASSLGGLAGYEQYF | TGTGCCAGCAGCTTGGGAGGACTAGCGGGATACGAGCAGTACTTC
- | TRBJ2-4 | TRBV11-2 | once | CASSLEDYQPRNIQYF | TGTGCCAGCAGCTTGGAGGACTATCAGCCAAGGAACATTCAGTACTTC
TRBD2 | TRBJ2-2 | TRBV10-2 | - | CASSGLTSGGPRFTGELFF | TGCGCCAGCAGTGGCCTGACTAGCGGGGGCCCACGTTTCACCGGGGAGCTGTTTTTT
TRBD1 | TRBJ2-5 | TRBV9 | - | CASSASPGQAETQYF | TGTGCCAGCAGCGCCTCTCCTGGACAGGCAGAGACCCAGTACTTC
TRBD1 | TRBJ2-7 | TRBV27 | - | CASSFRDRARGEQYF | TGTGCCAGCAGTTTCCGGGACAGGGCCCGGGGCGAGCAGTACTTC